This T cell receptor (beta chain) was identified in a study of T-cell memory formation after mild COVID-19. Germline V gene data show CDR1 as SGDLS and CDR2 as YYNGEE. With V trimmed by 0 bases and J by 9 bases, 8 bases remained unmatched. The CDR3 is 14 amino acids. MiXCR, applied by TCRdb to the 5' RACE reads, yields one record per CDR3 protein. The data contain under 450,000 distinct CDR3 sequences, around 20% of them singletons. Study results and caveats: Those CD4+ clones that contracted were mainly in CM and EM (CD8+ ones in EMRA).

This clonotype was seen at least ten times. Its target is not known. The TCR comes from a man between 18 and 35 years old who had mild COVID-19 (a few samples of this study predate the infection). Cell type and time point are not known. The chain combines TRBV9 with TRBJ2-7; TRBD2 matches at 8 bases. The sample taken for sequencing was PBMCs or a T cell subset sorted from them (not recorded which). The CDR3 DNA sequence: TGTGCCAGCAGCGTAGATTCTGCGGGGGGTTTGCAGTACTTC. Translated, it gives CASSVDSAGGLQYF.